The 5 T cell receptor beta chains below were found in one sample sequenced in a study of cytomegalovirus exposure and HLA in healthy donors. 13 Jbeta primers and 60 Vbeta primers were used for the PCR. Data came from immunoSEQ multiplex PCR; TCRdb stores just in-frame clones and leaves some out. The table records about 240,000 clones, around 80% of them present only once. Sample: PBMCs. These receptors all come from a woman aged 55-69 years in good health and CMV-seropositive.

The chain carries TRBV6-5 and TRBJ2-4, with TRBD1 identical over 8 bases. Unmatched junction bases numbered 4, after V lost 0 bases and J lost 6 bases. Germline CDR1 and CDR2: MNHEY and SVGAGI. The CDR3 loop spans 15 amino acids. CDR3 sequence (DNA): TGTGCCAGCAGTTACTCGAGAACAGGGGGAAACATTCAGTACTTC. It translates to CASSYSRTGGNIQYF.

V usage is TRBV15 and J usage is TRBJ2-7; 8 nucleotides agree with TRBD2. Germline V CDR1 and CDR2: LNHNV, YYDKDF (reference sequence). V dropped 0 bases and J dropped 5; count of bases not matched to a gene: 9. The CDR3 has 16 residues. CDR3 protein: CATSRDRGGGPHEQYF. The CDR3 DNA reads TGTGCCACCAGCAGAGATCGGGGGGGAGGGCCCCACGAGCAGTACTTC. The whole variable domain, filled in from reference TRBV15 and TRBJ2-7, reads DAMVIQNPRYQVTQFGKPVTLSCSQTLNHNVMYWYQQKSSQAPKLLFHYYDKDFNNEADTPDNFQSRRPNTSFCFLDIRSPGLGDTAMYLCATSRDRGGGPHEQYFGPGTRLTVT.

The chain links TRBV6-5 to TRBJ2-2; D remains ambiguous. The germline CDR1 and CDR2 sequences are MNHEY and SVGAGI. Between the trimmed V and J ends, which lost 0 bases and 4 bases, there was a span of 12 bases. This CDR3 is 16 amino acids long. The CDR3 sequence: CASSYSLPGGTGELFF. The CDR3 DNA reads TGTGCCAGCAGTTACTCGCTTCCCGGTGGCACCGGGGAGCTGTTTTTT.

V gene TRBV10-1 combines with J gene TRBJ2-5, with 8 positions matching TRBD2. This CDR3 contains 14 residues. CDR1 and CDR2 from the germline V gene are WNHNN and SYGVQD (reference sequence). The V and J ends lost 5 bases and 5 bases, in that order; junction bases with no gene match: 7. Written as DNA, the CDR3 is TGCGCCAGCAGTCCCGGACTAGCTGGGGAGACCCAGTACTTC. Its protein product is CASSPGLAGETQYF.

V gene TRBV5-1 combines with J gene TRBJ1-2; 10 bases match TRBD1. CDR1 and CDR2 from the germline V gene are SGHRS and YFSETQ. Trimming at V came to 8 bases and at J to 0 bases, leaving 7 bases not matched to a gene. The CDR3 sequence is 15 residues long. The CDR3 reads CASRQGAASNYGYTF. In DNA form, the CDR3 reads TGCGCCAGTCGACAGGGGGCGGCTTCTAACTATGGCTACACCTTC.